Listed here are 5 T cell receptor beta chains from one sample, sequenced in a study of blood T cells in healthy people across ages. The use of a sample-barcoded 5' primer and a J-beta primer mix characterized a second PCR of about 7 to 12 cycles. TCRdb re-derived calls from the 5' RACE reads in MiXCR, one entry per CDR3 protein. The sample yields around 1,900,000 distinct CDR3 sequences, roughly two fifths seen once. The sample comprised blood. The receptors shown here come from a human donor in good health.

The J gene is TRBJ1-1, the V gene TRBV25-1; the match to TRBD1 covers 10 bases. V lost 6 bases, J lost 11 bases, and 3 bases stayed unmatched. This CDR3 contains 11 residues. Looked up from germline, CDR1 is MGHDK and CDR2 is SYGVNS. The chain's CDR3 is CASSDRGPAFF. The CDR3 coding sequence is TGTGCCAGCAGCGACAGGGGGCCTGCTTTCTTT.

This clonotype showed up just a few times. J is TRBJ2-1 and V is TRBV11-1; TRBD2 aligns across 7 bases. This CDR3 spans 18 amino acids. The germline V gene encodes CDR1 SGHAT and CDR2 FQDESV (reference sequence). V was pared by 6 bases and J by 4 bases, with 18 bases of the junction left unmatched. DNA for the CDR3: TGTGCCAGCAGTCCGGGACTCTACCCCGGAGCGGGGTACAATGAGCAGTTCTTC. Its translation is CASSPGLYPGAGYNEQFF.

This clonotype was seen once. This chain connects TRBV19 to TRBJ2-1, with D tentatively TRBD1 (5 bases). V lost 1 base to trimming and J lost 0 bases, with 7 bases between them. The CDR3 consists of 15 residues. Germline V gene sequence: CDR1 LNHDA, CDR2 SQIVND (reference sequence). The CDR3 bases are TGTGCCAGTAGTATAGGGGGCGGCTCCTACAATGAGCAGTTCTTC. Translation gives CASSIGGGSYNEQFF.

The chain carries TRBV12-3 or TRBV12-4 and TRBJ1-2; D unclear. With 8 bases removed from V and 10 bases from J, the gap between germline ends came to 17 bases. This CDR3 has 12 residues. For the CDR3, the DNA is TGTGCCAGCCCCCGCGGGGTAACTGACTACACCTTC. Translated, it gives CASPRGVTDYTF.

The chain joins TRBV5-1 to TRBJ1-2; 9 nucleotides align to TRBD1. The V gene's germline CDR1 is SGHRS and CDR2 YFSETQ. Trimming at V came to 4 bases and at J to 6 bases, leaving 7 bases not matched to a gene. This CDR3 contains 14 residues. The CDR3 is CASSRDRVSDGYTF. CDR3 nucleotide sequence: TGCGCCAGCAGCCGGGACAGGGTGTCTGATGGCTACACCTTC.